The clone carrying this T cell receptor beta chain was found a few times. Its target is not known. The source of the sample is a study of beta chain features in type 1 diabetes. Broader study findings: Patients' naive, central memory and Treg TCRB repertoires seemed closer to one another than those of healthy donors. Using cDNA template may skew counts toward highly expressing activated cells.

Trimming removed 5 bases from V and 1 base from J; junction bases left unmatched: 5. The CDR3 contains 15 residues. From germline, CDR1 is SGHDT and CDR2 YYEEEE. Every bit of the isolated RNA underwent reverse transcription, so sequencing read expressed TCRB transcripts. Clones were sequenced by immunoSEQ multiplex PCR, and TCRdb holds only the in-frame ones, with some missing. The data contain about 240,000 clones, 27% of them singletons. The chain employs TRBV5-6 and TRBJ2-3, with 9 positions matching TRBD2. The specimen was central memory CD4+ T cells from blood. This TCR was sampled from a man aged 25-40 years in good health. CDR3 nucleotide sequence: TGTGCCAGCAGACCCCGGACTAGCGGCACAGATACGCAGTATTTT. Encoded protein: CASRPRTSGTDTQYF.